This T cell receptor beta chain was sequenced during a study of response to subunit inactivated influenza vaccine. Overall study results and limits: Few additional T cells are recruited per seasonal influenza vaccination, authors suggested.

This clonotype has a handful of counts. The antigen remains undetermined. From the RT-PCR reads, TCRdb called clonotypes with MiXCR, one entry per CDR3 protein. The sample has hundreds of thousands of distinct CDR3 sequences, more than 15% seen once. Trimming took 4 bases from V and 5 from J; bases not matched to a gene: 4. The CDR3 sequence is 13 residues long. In germline, CDR1 is LNHDA, CDR2 SQIVND (reference sequence). This receptor was taken from a man between 50 and 69 years old who received an inactivated influenza vaccine. The sequences come from CD4+ T cells sorted from PBMCs, collected around 25 months after vaccination. The rearrangement uses TRBV19 and TRBJ2-7, with 8 bases matching TRBD1. DNA of the CDR3: TGTGCCAGTAGTACTGGACAGGGCCACGAGCAGTACTTC. It yields the protein CASSTGQGHEQYF.